Shown below are 30 T cell receptor beta chains from a single sample sequenced in a study of blood T cell repertoires in COVID-19. Here immunoSEQ multiplex PCR was the method, and the copy in TCRdb shows in-frame clones only, minus some. Counted here are some 97,000 clones, about 90% occurring once; the ten biggest clones make up 5%. The source material was peripheral blood. These receptors were taken from a human donor in a cohort sampled during active COVID-19.

The rearrangement uses TRBV28 and TRBJ1-2, with D perhaps TRBD1 (5 bases). CDR1 MDHEN and CDR2 SYDVKM come from the germline V gene. This CDR3 contains 15 residues. V shed 4 bases and J shed 4 bases, with 16 bases lying between them. CDR3 sequence: CASSSSPTVGYGYTF. The CDR3 region has the DNA TGTGCCAGCAGTTCAAGCCCGACAGTAGGCTATGGCTACACCTTC.

The V and J genes are TRBV15 and TRBJ2-5; 8 nucleotides line up with TRBD1. The CDR3 contains 14 residues. J was trimmed by 4 bases and V by 6 bases; bases with no gene match: 7. Germline loops: CDR1 LNHNV, CDR2 YYDKDF (reference sequence). DNA of the CDR3: TGTGCCACCAGAGGCACAGGGGGTGGAGAGACCCAGTACTTC. Amino acids: CATRGTGGGETQYF.

This chain joins TRBV28 and TRBJ2-5, with D unclear. The V and J ends lost 4 bases and 5 bases respectively, with 17 bases between them. Germline-derived CDR1 and CDR2 are MDHEN and SYDVKM. This CDR3 has 15 amino acids. CDR3: CASSWPQAGMETQYF. DNA of the CDR3: TGTGCCAGCAGTTGGCCCCAGGCTGGTATGGAGACCCAGTACTTC.

The chain couples TRBV18 to TRBJ2-5, with 9 bases identical to TRBD1. The CDR3 loop spans 14 amino acids. The junction had 4 bases not matched to a gene; V was cut back by 3 bases and J by 5 bases. CDR1 KGHSH and CDR2 LQKENI come from the germline V gene. In DNA form, the CDR3 reads TGTGCCAGCTCACCTACAGGGGGCTCGGAGACCCAGTACTTC. Amino acid sequence: CASSPTGGSETQYF.

This clone was found once. This chain uses TRBV4-2 with TRBJ2-3; the D is unclear. Trimming shortened V by 4 bases and J by 4 bases, and 12 bases separated the two germline ends. The V gene's germline CDR1 is LGHNA and CDR2 YNFKEQ. This CDR3 is 14 amino acids long. This CDR3 is CASSLRVSADTQYF. Written as DNA, the CDR3 is TGTGCCAGCAGCCTCCGAGTCTCGGCAGATACGCAGTATTTT.

The gene calls are TRBV7-9 and TRBJ1-5; 7 bases agree with TRBD1. This CDR3 has 16 residues. Germline CDR1 reads SEHNR; CDR2 reads FQNEAQ (reference sequence). J lost 2 bases, V lost 2 bases, and 6 bases had no gene match. The CDR3 nucleotides read TGTGCCAGCAGCTTAACCACCGGGACAGGCAATCAGCCCCAGCATTTT. It specifies CASSLTTGTGNQPQHF.

The chain has TRBV3-1 (or the pseudogene TRBV3-2) and TRBJ2-7; 7 bases match TRBD2. CDR3 length equals 17 residues. The trim removed 2 bases at V and 7 bases at J, leaving 17 bases unmatched. Germline CDR1 and CDR2: LGHDT and YNNKEL (reference sequence). The CDR3 sequence: CASSQTFSLGLDGEQYF. The CDR3 nucleotides read TGTGCCAGCAGCCAAACTTTCTCCCTCGGACTAGACGGGGAGCAGTACTTC.

The chain recombines TRBV11-2 with TRBJ1-1; 9 bases map to TRBD1. The CDR3 extends over 15 amino acids. Per germline, CDR1 SGHAT and CDR2 FQNNGV. The V segment lost 1 base and the J segment 5 bases; nucleotides outside the gene matches: 5. The CDR3 protein is CASSLVVDRGTEAFF. DNA of the CDR3: TGTGCCAGCAGCTTAGTTGTGGACAGGGGTACTGAAGCTTTCTTT.

The gene calls are TRBV6-5 and TRBJ1-4, with D hard to call. This CDR3 spans 10 amino acids. Per the germline V gene, CDR1 is MNHEY and CDR2 is SVGAGI. DNA of the CDR3: TGTGCGGCAGAATACGAAAAACTGTTTTTT. Its translation: CAAEYEKLFF.

The chain employs TRBV11-2 and TRBJ2-5; a weak D match, TRBD2 (6 bases). This CDR3 is built from 14 residues. The V end lost 5 bases, the J end lost 7 bases, and 17 bases lay between the germline ends. Germline CDR1 SGHAT, CDR2 FQNNGV. The DNA of the CDR3 is TGTGCCAGCAGCCCACCGGGGAGGATGGCGACCCAGTACTTC. This encodes CASSPPGRMATQYF.

The rearrangement links TRBV28 to TRBJ2-4; no firm D call. The V end lost 6 bases, the J end lost 0 bases, and 12 bases lay between the germline ends. Looked up from germline, CDR1 is MDHEN and CDR2 is SYDVKM. The CDR3 spans 15 residues. The CDR3 reads CASRRSSLAKNIQYF. The CDR3 DNA is TGTGCCAGCAGGCGGTCATCCCTAGCCAAAAACATTCAGTACTTC.

V is TRBV6-6 and J is TRBJ1-1, with 7 bases lining up with TRBD1. V gave up 6 bases and J gave up 8 bases; unmatched junction bases: 3. The CDR3 covers 11 residues. In germline, CDR1 is MNHNY, CDR2 SVGAGI (reference sequence). CDR3 protein: CASSRDSEAFF. The CDR3 nucleotides read TGTGCCAGCAGCCGGGACAGCGAAGCTTTCTTT.

V usage is TRBV30 and J usage is TRBJ2-5; D uncertain. The germline V and J ends were trimmed by 0 bases and 3 bases, with 8 bases remaining between them. Germline assignment: CDR1 GTSNPN and CDR2 SVGIG (reference sequence). The CDR3 is made up of 13 amino acids. The CDR3 is CAWSVRAKETQYF. The CDR3 DNA follows: TGTGCCTGGAGTGTACGAGCTAAAGAGACCCAGTACTTC.

V usage is TRBV2 and J usage is TRBJ1-2; 11 positions agree with TRBD1. This CDR3 spans 17 amino acids. Germline CDR1 reads SNHLY; CDR2 reads FYNNEI. V gave up 2 bases and J gave up 7 bases; unmatched junction bases: 12. The CDR3 is CASSERGQGVVTAGYTF. The CDR3 region has the DNA TGTGCCAGCAGTGAAAGGGGACAGGGGGTAGTGACGGCTGGCTACACCTTC.

The V and J genes are TRBV25-1 and TRBJ2-2; a possible D gene is TRBD1 (6 bases). The V gene's germline CDR1 is MGHDK and CDR2 SYGVNS. The CDR3 consists of 16 residues. With 0 bases removed from V and 7 bases from J, the gap between germline ends came to 15 bases. The DNA for the CDR3 is TGTGCCAGCAGTGAATATTTCCAGGGGCTAGTCGGGGAGCTGTTTTTT. Translated, it gives CASSEYFQGLVGELFF.

The rearrangement joins TRBV7-9 to TRBJ2-2; D is unclear. CDR1 and CDR2 from the germline V gene are SEHNR and FQNEAQ (reference sequence). The CDR3 runs 14 residues. V lost 3 bases and J lost 3, with 8 bases in between. CDR3 DNA: TGTGCCAGCAGCTTCAGTGTTGACACCGGGGAGCTGTTTTTT. The encoded protein is CASSFSVDTGELFF.

CDR3 residues: CASSWRTGGNYEQYF. In DNA form, the CDR3 reads TGCGCCAGCAGCTGGAGGACAGGGGGAAATTACGAGCAGTACTTC. This chain uses TRBV5-1 with TRBJ2-7, with 10 bases fitting TRBD1. This CDR3 region has 15 residues. V dropped 3 bases and J dropped 4; count of bases not matched to a gene: 7. The germline CDR1 and CDR2 sequences are SGHRS and YFSETQ.

The chain couples TRBV5-1 to TRBJ2-1; a weak D match, TRBD2 (5 bases). CDR3 length equals 16 residues. Germline V CDR1 and CDR2: SGHRS, YFSETQ. V lost 4 bases, J lost 7 bases, and 21 bases lay in between. The CDR3 DNA sequence: TGCGCCAGCAGCCAGTCCCGGGGTCCGGGAAGTAATGAGCAGTTCTTC. Its translation is CASSQSRGPGSNEQFF.

The rearrangement links TRBV5-1 to TRBJ2-2, with 8 bases matching TRBD1. Trimming cost V 4 bases and J 1 base; bases outside gene matches: 3. CDR3 size: 15 residues. CDR1 and CDR2 from the germline V gene are SGHRS and YFSETQ. The CDR3 DNA follows: TGCGCCAGCAGCGGACAGGGAGGGAACACCGGGGAGCTGTTTTTT. Translated, it gives CASSGQGGNTGELFF.

J is TRBJ1-6 and V is TRBV25-1, with D possibly being TRBD1 (6 bases). Germline V CDR1 and CDR2: MGHDK, SYGVNS. The germline V and J ends were trimmed by 5 bases and 7 bases, with 9 bases remaining between them. This CDR3 comprises 13 residues. The CDR3: CASSTGTNSPLHF. CDR3 bases: TGTGCCAGCAGTACGGGGACAAATTCACCCCTCCACTTT.

This rearrangement joins TRBV18 to TRBJ2-2; 7 bases are a match to TRBD1. The CDR3 is made up of 15 amino acids. V was clipped by 3 bases and J by 6 bases; unmatched bases: 7. From germline, CDR1 is KGHSH and CDR2 LQKENI. CDR3 in DNA: TGTGCCAGCTCACCCGCGACAGGGAGAGCCGGGGAGCTGTTTTTT. It is translated as CASSPATGRAGELFF.

In nucleotides, the CDR3 is TGTGCCAGCAGCGGAACTAGCGGTTCCTACAATGAGCAGTTCTTC. It encodes CASSGTSGSYNEQFF. The chain carries TRBV7-9 and TRBJ2-1, with 8 nucleotides matching TRBD2. Germline CDR1 and CDR2: SEHNR and FQNEAQ (reference sequence). The V gene end was trimmed by 5 bases and the J gene end by 1 base; junction bases not matched to a gene: 4. The CDR3 totals 15 residues. Full variable domain (remainder filled in from reference TRBV7-9 and TRBJ2-1): DTGVSQNPRHKITKRGQNVTFRCDPISEHNRLYWYRQTLGQGPEFLTYFQNEAQLEKSRLLSDRFSAERPKGSFSTLEIQRTEQGDSAMYLCASSGTSGSYNEQFFGPGTRLTVL.

The rearrangement joins TRBV6-5 to TRBJ1-1; D perhaps matches TRBD1 (5 bases). The V and J ends lost 0 bases and 4 bases respectively, with 9 bases between them. The CDR3 has 14 amino acids. Germline V gene sequence: CDR1 MNHEY, CDR2 SVGAGI. The CDR3: CASSYSQGITEAFF. The DNA for the CDR3 is TGTGCCAGCAGTTACTCGCAGGGAATCACTGAAGCTTTCTTT.

This clone appeared once. The J gene is TRBJ2-2, the V gene TRBV6-5, with 7 positions matching TRBD1. After removal of 10 bases from V and 1 base from J, the junction contained 9 bases not matched to a gene. Germline CDR1 reads MNHEY; CDR2 reads SVGAGI. CDR3 length: 15 residues. CDR3: CATRTGTVNTGELFF. The CDR3 nucleotides read TGTGCCACGAGAACCGGGACAGTGAACACCGGGGAGCTGTTTTTT.

V usage is TRBV6-6 and J usage is TRBJ1-2; D remains unclear. Trimming cost V 5 bases and J 5 bases, with 6 bases left between them. From germline, CDR1 is MNHNY and CDR2 SVGAGI (reference sequence). The CDR3 covers 11 residues. The CDR3 region is CASSTSYGYTF. DNA for the CDR3: TGTGCCAGCAGTACATCGTATGGCTACACCTTC.

As regards this clone: An end of the junction differs from the germline gene, which may be a read error. V usage is TRBV28 and J usage is TRBJ2-7; the D gene is possibly TRBD1 (7 bases). CDR1 MDHEN and CDR2 SYDVKM come from the germline V gene. The CDR3 loop spans 13 amino acids. CDR3 sequence (DNA): TGTGCCAGCAGGGCAGGGGGGTCCTCCGAGCAGTACTTC. Protein: CASRAGGSSEQYF. The full variable domain, its missing parts supplied by reference TRBV28 and TRBJ2-7, is DVKVTQSSRYLVKRTGEKVFLECVQDMDHENMFWYRQDPGLGLRLIYFSYDVKMKEKGDIPEGYSVSREKKERFSLILESASTNQTSMYLCASRAGGSSEQYFGPGTRLTVT.

The rearrangement joins TRBV30 to TRBJ2-1; 7 nucleotides line up with TRBD2. Germline V gives CDR1 GTSNPN, CDR2 SVGIG (reference sequence). The CDR3 runs 15 residues. The J segment lost 2 bases and the V segment lost 3 bases, leaving 7 bases of the junction unmatched. The DNA for the CDR3 is TGTGCCTGGAGATGGCGGCGGGGGACCTACAATGAGCAGTTCTTC. Its protein is CAWRWRRGTYNEQFF.

The gene calls are TRBV19 and TRBJ2-7; 8 bases are a match to TRBD2. Germline V gives CDR1 LNHDA, CDR2 SQIVND (reference sequence). The CDR3 loop spans 14 amino acids. V gave up 5 bases and J gave up 2 bases; unmatched junction bases: 5. The CDR3 nucleotides read TGTGCCAGTAGTTTTAACGGGAGGGCCTACGAGCAGTACTTC. This gives the protein CASSFNGRAYEQYF.

The chain links TRBV7-3 to TRBJ1-1; D gene ambiguous. Trimming pared 0 bases from V and 0 bases from J, leaving 8 bases between. From germline, CDR1 is SGHTA and CDR2 FQGTGA. The CDR3 sequence is 15 residues long. The CDR3 DNA follows: TGTGCCAGCAGCTTAACCCGAGAGCTGAACACTGAAGCTTTCTTT. Translation gives CASSLTRELNTEAFF. The full variable domain, completed using reference TRBV7-3 and TRBJ1-1, is GAGVSQTPSNKVTEKGKYVELRCDPISGHTALYWYRQSLGQGPEFLIYFQGTGAADDSGLPNDRFFAVRPEGSVSTLKIQRTERGDSAVYLCASSLTRELNTEAFFGQGTRLTVV.

This clone was seen a single time. V is TRBV7-8 and J is TRBJ2-2; 10 bases are shared with TRBD1. V lost 5 bases and J lost 4; bases outside the gene matches: 7. The V gene's germline CDR1 is SGHVS and CDR2 FQNEAQ. The CDR3 has 16 amino acids. CDR3 residues: CASSQGRDRGTGELFF. The CDR3 region has the DNA TGTGCCAGCAGCCAAGGACGGGACAGGGGCACCGGGGAGCTGTTTTTT.